This TCR beta chain was sequenced in a study of blood T cells in healthy people across ages. Per sample, extraction of total RNA gave at least 5.5 micrograms in every case. Study outcomes and limitations: A roughly linear age-dependent decrease characterized TCR beta diversity per million T cells.

In its sample, this clonotype was seen a few times. Its antigen is still unknown. A sample-barcoded 5' primer and a J-beta primer mix were used in a second PCR of roughly 7 to 11 cycles. One entry per CDR3 protein, called by TCRdb with MiXCR from the 5' RACE reads. This table holds about 640,000 distinct CDR3 sequences, roughly 58% found once. In germline, CDR1 is LGHDT, CDR2 YNNKEL (reference sequence). This CDR3 has 15 amino acids. The V and J ends lost 1 base and 7 bases, in that order; junction bases with no gene match: 5. The origin of this receptor is a man aged 55 to 69 in good health. This chain connects TRBV3-1 to TRBJ2-1, with 9 bases matching TRBD2. Sequenced: blood. The CDR3 DNA reads as TGTGCCAGCAGCCAAGGCGGGGGGGCTAGGAATGAGCAGTTCTTC. Amino acids: CASSQGGGARNEQFF.